This T cell receptor (beta chain) was identified during a study of beta chain features in type 1 diabetes. There are a few counts of this clone. The germline gives CDR1 ENHRY, CDR2 SYGVKD. Unmatched junction bases numbered 5, after V lost 7 bases and J lost 5 bases. This CDR3 region has 13 residues. Expressed TCRB transcripts were sequenced because the entire RNA isolate underwent reverse transcription. Assay: immunoSEQ multiplex PCR; the TCRdb copy retains only in-frame clones and omits some. The table shows tens of thousands of clones, with around 32% occurring only once. The source of this sequence is a woman between 18 and 29 years old in good health. The chain recombines TRBV10-3 with TRBJ1-5, with 7 bases that match TRBD1. The specimen was stem cell memory CD4+ T cells from blood. CDR3 coding DNA: TGTGCCATCAAAGGGACAGATGATCAGCCCCAGCATTTT. Protein product: CAIKGTDDQPQHF.